This TCR beta chain derives from a study of identical twins. Whole-study results and caveats: The models gave estimates that fell short of the out-of-frame TCR alpha sharing seen in monozygotic twins.

Every one of the donors was a healthy Caucasian. This clonotype occurred a few times. The target antigen is unknown. TCRdb reanalysed the 5' RACE reads using MiXCR and keeps one entry per CDR3 protein. Here the sample spans some 760,000 distinct CDR3 sequences, 18% being singletons. The CDR3 extends over 15 amino acids. Germline CDR1 and CDR2: SGHRS and YFSETQ. V shed 4 bases and J shed 0 bases, with 13 bases lying between them. Another study also made use of these data, one on T cells expressing NK-cell markers. According to that study: One observes that, in several donors, these clonotypes were also the leading ones within the CD3+CD56-NKG2C+ fraction.

Sequencing was carried out using PBMCs. This clonotype originated in a woman younger than 30 in good health. The V call is TRBV5-1, the J call TRBJ1-1; D might be TRBD1 (5 bases). The CDR3 DNA sequence: TGCGCCAGCAGCACGGCGGCAGGGCTGAACACTGAAGCTTTCTTT. Residues: CASSTAAGLNTEAFF.